This T cell receptor (beta chain) came from a study of blood T cell repertoires in COVID-19. Study information: In each case, the material was cDNA or gDNA derived from T cells, B-cell-depleted T cells, or PBMCs.

In the authors' methods: How many nucleated cells were present was estimated from reference gene primer amplification. The repertoire was sequenced with immunoSEQ multiplex PCR; TCRdb's copy has only in-frame clones and lacks some. V and J calls and clone size are those listed in that table; D and trimming were worked out from the DNA. The sample lists 250,000 to 300,000 clones; approximately 89% were seen once. V was pared by 4 bases and J by 4 bases, with 6 bases of the junction left unmatched. Germline V CDR1 and CDR2: SEHNR, FQNEAQ (reference sequence). This CDR3 spans 15 amino acids. Sequencing input: peripheral blood. This sequence joins TRBV7-9 and TRBJ1-2; 10 positions match TRBD1. This receptor was taken from a woman aged 65 to 85 with COVID-19, enrolled during active disease. The CDR3: CASSYGTGVGYGYTF. CDR3 sequence (DNA): TGTGCCAGCAGCTACGGGACAGGGGTAGGCTATGGCTACACCTTC.